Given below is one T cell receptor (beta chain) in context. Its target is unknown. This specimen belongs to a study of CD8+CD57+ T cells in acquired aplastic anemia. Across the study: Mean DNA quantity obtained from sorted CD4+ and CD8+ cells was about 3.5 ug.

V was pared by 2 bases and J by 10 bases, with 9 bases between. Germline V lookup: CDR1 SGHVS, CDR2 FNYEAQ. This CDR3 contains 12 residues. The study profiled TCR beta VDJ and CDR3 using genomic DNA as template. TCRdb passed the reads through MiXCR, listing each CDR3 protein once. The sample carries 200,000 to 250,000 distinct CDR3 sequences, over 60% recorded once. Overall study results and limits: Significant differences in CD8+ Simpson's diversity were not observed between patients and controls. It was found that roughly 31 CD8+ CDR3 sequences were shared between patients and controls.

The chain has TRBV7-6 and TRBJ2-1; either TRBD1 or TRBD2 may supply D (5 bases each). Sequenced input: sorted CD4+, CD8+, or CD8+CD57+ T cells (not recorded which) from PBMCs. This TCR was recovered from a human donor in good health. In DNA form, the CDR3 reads TGTGCCAGCAGCTTAAAAGGGGACGAGCAGTTCTTC. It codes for CASSLKGDEQFF.